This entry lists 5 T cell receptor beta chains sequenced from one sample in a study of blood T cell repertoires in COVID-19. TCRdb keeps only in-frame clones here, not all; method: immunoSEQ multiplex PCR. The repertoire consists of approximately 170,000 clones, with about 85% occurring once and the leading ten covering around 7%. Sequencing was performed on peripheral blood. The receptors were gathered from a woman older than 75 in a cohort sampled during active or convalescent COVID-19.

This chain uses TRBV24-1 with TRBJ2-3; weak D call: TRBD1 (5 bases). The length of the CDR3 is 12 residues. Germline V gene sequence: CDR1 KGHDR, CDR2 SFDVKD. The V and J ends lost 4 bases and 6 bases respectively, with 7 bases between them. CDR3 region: CATSDQGDTQYF. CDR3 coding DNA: TGTGCCACCAGTGACCAGGGCGATACGCAGTATTTT.

Here the CDR3 DNA reads TGTGCCAGCAGTTTAACCTATTCACAAGAGACCCAGTACTTC. This codes for CASSLTYSQETQYF. The rearrangement joins TRBV6-2 or TRBV6-3 to TRBJ2-5, with D hard to call. Per germline, CDR1 MNHEY and CDR2 SVGEGT. V lost 4 bases and J lost 2, with 11 bases in between. The CDR3 has 14 residues.

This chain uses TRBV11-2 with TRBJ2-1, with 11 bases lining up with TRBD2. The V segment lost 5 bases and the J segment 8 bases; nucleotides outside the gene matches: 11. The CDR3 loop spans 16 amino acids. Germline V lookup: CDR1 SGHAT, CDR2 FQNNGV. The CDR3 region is CASSHNPLGLADEQFF. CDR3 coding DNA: TGTGCCAGCAGCCACAACCCCCTGGGACTAGCGGATGAGCAGTTCTTC.

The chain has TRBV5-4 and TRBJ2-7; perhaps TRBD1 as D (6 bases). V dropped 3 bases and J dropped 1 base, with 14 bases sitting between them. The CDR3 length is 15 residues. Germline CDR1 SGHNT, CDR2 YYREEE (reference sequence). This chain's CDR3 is CASSSRDQGSYEQYF. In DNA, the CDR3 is TGTGCCAGCAGCTCGAGAGATCAGGGGTCCTACGAGCAGTACTTC. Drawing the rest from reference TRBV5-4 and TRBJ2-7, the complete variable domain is ETGVTQSPTHLIKTRGQQVTLRCSSQSGHNTVSWYQQALGQGPQFIFQYYREEENGRGNFPPRFSGLQFPNYSSELNVNALELDDSALYLCASSSRDQGSYEQYFGPGTRLTVT.

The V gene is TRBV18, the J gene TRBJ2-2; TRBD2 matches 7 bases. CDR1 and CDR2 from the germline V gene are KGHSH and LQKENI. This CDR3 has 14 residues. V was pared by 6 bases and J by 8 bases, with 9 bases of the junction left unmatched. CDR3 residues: CASSDGGGPGELFF. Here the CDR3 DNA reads TGTGCCAGCTCCGACGGCGGGGGACCTGGGGAGCTGTTTTTT. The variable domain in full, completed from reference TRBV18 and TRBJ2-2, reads NAGVMQNPRHLVRRRGQEARLRCSPMKGHSHVYWYRQLPEEGLKFMVYLQKENIIDESGMPKERFSAEFPKEGPSILRIQQVVRGDSAAYFCASSDGGGPGELFFGEGSRLTVL.